These 26 T cell receptor beta chains originate from one sample sequenced in a study of monozygotic twins with inflammatory bowel disease (dated by TCRdb to about 2019). Library prep was done by 5' RACE. The data were produced on an Illumina HiSeq 2500. Each entry corresponds to one CDR3 protein sequence from reads that TCRdb reprocessed, and DNA is not given. The sample table records 150,000 to 200,000 distinct CDR3 sequences. Approximately 7% of the sample rests with the top ten. Sequencing input: blood. These receptors came from a human donor with ulcerative colitis or Crohn's disease, or a healthy co-twin of an affected twin (not recorded which).

The chain couples TRBV10-2 to TRBJ1-2; TCRdb indicates TRBD1, and absent DNA this call remains unverified. Germline V gene lookup returns CDR1 WSHSY and CDR2 SAAADI. The CDR3 totals 14 residues. CDR3 region: CASSEPQGGYGYTF.

The gene calls are TRBV6-5 and TRBJ2-3. This CDR3 has 15 residues. Germline V gene lookup returns CDR1 MNHEY and CDR2 SVGAGI. This CDR3 reads CASSYFGVSTDTQYF.

This chain joins TRBV4-1 and TRBJ1-5; TCRdb's assignment of TRBD1 cannot be checked, as there is no DNA. CDR1 MGHRA and CDR2 YSYEKL come from the germline V gene. The length of the CDR3 is 17 residues. The CDR3 reads CASSQDPGTDFNQPQHF.

The chain carries TRBV12-3 or TRBV12-4 and TRBJ1-1; checking the TCRdb D call of TRBD1 is not possible without DNA. The CDR3 covers 15 residues. The CDR3 protein is CASSFPQGINTEAFF.

This chain connects TRBV12-3 or TRBV12-4 to TRBJ1-6. There are 13 residues in the CDR3. CDR3 amino acids: CASRGPLGSPLHF.

The chain has TRBV19 and TRBJ2-1; TCRdb's D call of TRBD2 is untestable without DNA. Per germline, CDR1 LNHDA and CDR2 SQIVND (reference sequence). CDR3 length: 15 amino acids. The CDR3: CASSTTRDAGNEQFF.

The chain recombines TRBV5-1 with TRBJ1-2. The CDR3 loop spans 14 amino acids. CDR1 is SGHRS and CDR2 is YFSETQ in the germline V gene. CDR3 in amino acids: CASSLRADGYGYTF.

The chain employs TRBV9 and TRBJ2-3; TCRdb's D call of TRBD1 is untestable without DNA. This CDR3 comprises 15 residues. The germline V gene has CDR1 SGDLS and CDR2 YYNGEE. The CDR3 here is CASSPQGLRTDTQYF.

The genes are TRBV5-1 and TRBJ2-7; TCRdb's assignment of TRBD1 cannot be checked, as there is no DNA. CDR3 size: 15 residues. In germline, CDR1 is SGHRS, CDR2 YFSETQ. CDR3 in amino acids: CASSSGQVSAYEQYF.

The chain recombines TRBV20-1 with TRBJ1-5; TCRdb's D gene call, TRBD1, goes unchecked for lack of DNA. This CDR3 comprises 15 residues. Germline CDR1 DFQATT, CDR2 SNEGSKA (reference sequence). CDR3: CSAKGIQGEATPQHF.

The rearrangement uses TRBV4-3 and TRBJ1-1; TCRdb indicates TRBD1, and absent DNA this call remains unverified. Germline V CDR1 and CDR2: LGHNA, YSLEER. This CDR3 has 14 amino acids. The chain's CDR3 is CASSQNGQAARAFF.

The V gene is TRBV14, the J gene TRBJ2-3. CDR1 is SGHDN and CDR2 is FVKESK in the germline V gene. The CDR3 loop spans 13 amino acids. CDR3 in amino acids: CASSHSLGDTQYF.

The rearrangement uses TRBV7-6 and TRBJ2-2. The CDR3 length is 17 residues. Germline CDR1 reads SGHVS; CDR2 reads FNYEAQ. CDR3 protein: CASSGRAGVPNTGELFF.

The chain's CDR3 is CASGSNTDTQYF. J is TRBJ2-3 and V is TRBV12-5. This CDR3 region has 12 residues. Germline lookup yields CDR1 LGHNT and CDR2 FRNRAP.

The gene calls are TRBV20-1 and TRBJ2-3. This CDR3 region has 13 residues. CDR1 and CDR2 (germline): DFQATT, SNEGSKA (reference sequence). CDR3 residues: CSATPNRGDTQYF.

CDR3 loop: CATSSWQGPNNEQFF. The gene calls are TRBV15 and TRBJ2-1; TCRdb designates TRBD1, a call that cannot be tested without DNA. The CDR3 runs to 15 residues. CDR1 and CDR2 (germline): LNHNV, YYDKDF (reference sequence). Together with reference TRBV15 and TRBJ2-1, the CDR3 gives the full variable domain: DAMVIQNPRYQVTQFGKPVTLSCSQTLNHNVMYWYQQKSSQAPKLLFHYYDKDFNNEADTPDNFQSRRPNTSFCFLDIRSPGLGDTAMYLCATSSWQGPNNEQFFGPGTRLTVL.

This sequence joins TRBV12-3 or TRBV12-4 and TRBJ2-2. The CDR3 runs 14 residues. CDR3 sequence reads: CASRILRQAGELFF.

The chain joins TRBV7-2 to TRBJ1-1. The CDR3 is 14 residues long. Germline CDR1 reads SGHTA; CDR2 reads FQGNSA. The CDR3 sequence: CASSLAGINTEAFF.

The CDR3 sequence: CASSSHPGPADYEQYF. The J gene is TRBJ2-7, the V gene TRBV27; TCRdb selects TRBD2, and the lack of DNA leaves this call unchecked. In germline, CDR1 is MNHEY, CDR2 SMNVEV (reference sequence). The CDR3 extends over 16 amino acids.

This chain connects TRBV3-1 to TRBJ1-5; the TCRdb D gene call, TRBD1, has no DNA to confirm it. This CDR3 has 16 residues. Germline V gene lookup returns CDR1 LGHDT and CDR2 YNNKEL (reference sequence). The CDR3 loop is CASSQDGGRGNQPQHF.

This chain joins TRBV27 and TRBJ2-7; as DNA is missing, the TRBD1 call by TCRdb cannot be tested. Germline V CDR1 and CDR2: MNHEY, SMNVEV (reference sequence). This CDR3 contains 15 residues. The CDR3 region is CASSFLDRSRNEQYF.

This chain uses TRBV3-1 with TRBJ1-1; TCRdb picks TRBD1, but there is no DNA to check that call. CDR1 LGHDT and CDR2 YNNKEL come from the germline V gene (reference sequence). The CDR3 totals 17 residues. The CDR3 region is CASSQRDGTGVNTEAFF.

The rearrangement uses TRBV6-1 and TRBJ2-1; the D call of TRBD2 rests on TCRdb alone, since no DNA is present to check it. CDR3 length: 15 residues. Germline CDR1 MNHNS, CDR2 SASEGT. The CDR3 reads CASSPEGQSYNEQFF.

J is TRBJ2-7 and V is TRBV4-3. Germline V gene lookup returns CDR1 LGHNA and CDR2 YSLEER. This CDR3 has 15 amino acids. CDR3: CASSQVGGSPIEQYF.

This chain connects TRBV20-1 to TRBJ2-3; TCRdb indicates TRBD1, and absent DNA this call remains unverified. Germline V gene lookup returns CDR1 DFQATT and CDR2 SNEGSKA (reference sequence). The CDR3 totals 19 residues. The CDR3 reads CSARGIEKQGALQTDTQYF.

The chain joins TRBV20-1 to TRBJ1-2; TCRdb selects TRBD1, and the lack of DNA leaves this call unchecked. Looked up from germline, CDR1 is DFQATT and CDR2 is SNEGSKA (reference sequence). The CDR3 length is 12 residues. The chain's CDR3 is CSARDYGGGYTF.